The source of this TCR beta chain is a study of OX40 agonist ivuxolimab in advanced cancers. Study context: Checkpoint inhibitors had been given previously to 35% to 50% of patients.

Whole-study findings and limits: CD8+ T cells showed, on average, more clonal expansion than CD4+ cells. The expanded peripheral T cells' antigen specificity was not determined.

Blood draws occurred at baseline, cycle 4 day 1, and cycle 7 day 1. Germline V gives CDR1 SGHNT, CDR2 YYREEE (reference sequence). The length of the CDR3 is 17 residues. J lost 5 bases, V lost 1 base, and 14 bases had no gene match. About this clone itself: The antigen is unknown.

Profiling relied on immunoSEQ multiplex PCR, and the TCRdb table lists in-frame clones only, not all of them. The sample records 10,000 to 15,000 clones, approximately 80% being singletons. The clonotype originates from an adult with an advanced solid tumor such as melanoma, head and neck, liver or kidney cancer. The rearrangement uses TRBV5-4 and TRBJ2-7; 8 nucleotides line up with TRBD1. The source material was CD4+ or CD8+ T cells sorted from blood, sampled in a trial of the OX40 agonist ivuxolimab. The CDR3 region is CASSLRQGTRPEDEQYF. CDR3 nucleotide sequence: TGTGCCAGCAGCTTGCGACAGGGGACACGTCCTGAGGACGAGCAGTACTTC.